This T cell receptor beta chain was recovered during a study of T-cell reconstitution after alpha-beta-depleted transplantation in children (dated by TCRdb to the mid-2010s). Regarding the research as a whole: Using TCR repertoire profiling, the study followed T-cell immune reconstitution in a quantitative way in children after TCRalphabeta/CD19-depleted allogeneic hematopoietic cell transplantation.

Here is what the overall study found, with its caveats: Over the following months the frequencies of hyperexpanded clones went down, and after one year T-cell counts and TCRbeta diversity were mostly credited to newly produced T cells. The apparently early recovery of alphabetaT-cell counts about two months after transplant reportedly depended on only several hundred rapidly expanded clones that came from non-depleted graft cells. In some patients, the high TCRbeta diversity seen at day 60 was put down to recipient T cells and intrathymic progenitors that had survived conditioning.

The sample's treatment or condition label is to be understood as: allogeneic hematopoietic cell transplantation with graft depleted of TCRalphabeta T cells and CD19 B cells. TCRalphabeta/CD19-depleted allogeneic hematopoietic cell grafts were given to the transplant recipients, all of whom were children. Libraries were built with PCR. Instrument used: Illumina HiSeq 2500. TCR library preparation used molecular barcoding, with unique molecular identifiers applied to normalize quantification of the TCRbeta repertoire. TCRdb trimmed the raw reads at Q25, called clones with MiXCR and kept productive beta chains. Rows with one shared CDR3 protein collapse into an entry with the most common genes and DNA. Recorded for this sample are fewer than 750,000 distinct CDR3 sequences; around 23% of them occurred a single time. The top ten clonotypes cover 11% to 15% of the sample. This clonotype has a handful of counts. This receptor's antigen is unknown. Per-base quality was not reported, and no clone a single base away is much larger than it.

V loses 4 bases at its end and J loses 7 bases; junction bases beyond the gene matches: 10. The germline V gene specifies SQVTM as CDR1 and ANQGSEA as CDR2. Including the terminal cysteine and phenylalanine, the CDR3 comprises 14 residues. The only DNA kept is the CDR3, 42 bases in frame from the first base. This TCR came from a boy in the first two years of life who had a stem cell transplant for acute myeloid leukemia, so the T cells may come from the graft donor. Here the sequenced sample was PBMCs, mostly from graft donor cells, taken 360 days after TCRalphabeta/CD19-depleted stem cell transplant. Rearrangement joined TRBV29-1 to TRBJ2-1, and TRBD1 aligns with 7 junction nucleotides. DNA sequence: TGCAGCGTTGGGCTTTTGACAGGGCGAAATGAGCAGTTCTTC. Its coded protein is CSVGLLTGRNEQFF.